This T cell receptor beta chain was recorded in a study of regulatory T cells in long-lasting Graves disease. Study details: Recently diagnosed Graves' patients had received antithyroid drugs for under 3 months. Overall study findings and caveats: The persistent group shared 2,500 or so public clonotypes, more than the approximately 1,000 shared by new patients. Persistent disease was characterized by preferential usage of TRBV28, TRBJ1-2 and TRBJ2-5.

The time point: newly diagnosed GD, antithyroid drugs for less than 3 months. PBMC RNA was the source of the TCR library. This clonotype was recorded at least ten times. As yet, its antigen is unknown. From germline, CDR1 is LGHDT and CDR2 YNNKEL (reference sequence). The CDR3 runs to 12 residues. V gave up 4 bases and J gave up 9 bases, with 13 bases separating them. iRepertoire HTBI primers and Arm-PCR of CDR3 regions built TCR beta libraries. Original handling: Across the samples, identification revealed some 59 TRBV and 12 to 15 TRBJ segments. TCRdb re-derived calls from the multiplex PCR reads in MiXCR, one entry per CDR3 protein. None of the V and J calls come from the authors' own analysis; TCRdb made them. The repertoire includes about 440,000 distinct CDR3 sequences, 16% of them detected once, and about 10% sits in the top ten. These data were also reused for a study on T cells in Graves' hyperthyroidism and ophthalmopathy.

The TCR was taken from a woman in her thirties with Graves disease. This chain links TRBV3-1 with TRBJ2-7; maybe TRBD2 (6 bases). The sample here was peripheral blood mononuclear cells (PBMCs), taken at new diagnosis, from a patient treated with antithyroid drugs. In DNA, the CDR3 is TGTGCCAGCAGCCTCGGGACTGCCGTGCAGTACTTC. Translated, it gives CASSLGTAVQYF.